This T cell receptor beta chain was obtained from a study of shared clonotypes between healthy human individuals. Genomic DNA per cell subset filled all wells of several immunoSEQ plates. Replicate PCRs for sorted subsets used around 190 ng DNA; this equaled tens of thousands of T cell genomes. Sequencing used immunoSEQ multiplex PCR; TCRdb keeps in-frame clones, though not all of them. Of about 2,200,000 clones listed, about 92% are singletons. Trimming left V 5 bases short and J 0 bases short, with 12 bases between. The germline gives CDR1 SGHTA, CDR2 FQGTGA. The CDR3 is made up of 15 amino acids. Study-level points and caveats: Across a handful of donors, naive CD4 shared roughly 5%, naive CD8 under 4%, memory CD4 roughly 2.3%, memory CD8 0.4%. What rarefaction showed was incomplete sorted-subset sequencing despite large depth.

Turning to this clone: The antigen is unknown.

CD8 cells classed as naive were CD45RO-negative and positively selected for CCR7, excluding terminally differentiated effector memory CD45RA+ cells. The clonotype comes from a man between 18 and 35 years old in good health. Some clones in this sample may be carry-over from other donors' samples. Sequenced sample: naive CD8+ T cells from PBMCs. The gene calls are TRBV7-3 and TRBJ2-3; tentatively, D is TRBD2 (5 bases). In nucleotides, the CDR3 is TGTGCCAGCAGCCCCGAGGGCTCTAGCACAGATACGCAGTATTTT. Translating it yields CASSPEGSSTDTQYF.